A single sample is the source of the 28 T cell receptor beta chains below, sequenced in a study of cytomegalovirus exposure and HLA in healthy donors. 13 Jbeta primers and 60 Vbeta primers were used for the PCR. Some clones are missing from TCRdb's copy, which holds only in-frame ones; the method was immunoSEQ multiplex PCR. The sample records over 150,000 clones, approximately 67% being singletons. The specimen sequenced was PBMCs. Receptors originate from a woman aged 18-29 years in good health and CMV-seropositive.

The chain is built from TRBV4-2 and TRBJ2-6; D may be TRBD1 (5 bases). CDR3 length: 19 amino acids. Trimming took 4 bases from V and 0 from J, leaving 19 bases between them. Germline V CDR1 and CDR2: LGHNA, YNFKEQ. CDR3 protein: CASSPRLTGMHSGANVLTF. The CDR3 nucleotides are TGTGCCAGCAGCCCCCGTCTCACAGGCATGCACTCTGGGGCCAACGTCCTGACTTTC.

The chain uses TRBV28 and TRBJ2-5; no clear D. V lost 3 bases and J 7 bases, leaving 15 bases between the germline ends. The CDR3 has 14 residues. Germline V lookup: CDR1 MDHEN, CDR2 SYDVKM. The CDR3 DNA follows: TGTGCCAGCAGTTTCTCCGATCCTACGGGGACCCAGTACTTC. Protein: CASSFSDPTGTQYF.

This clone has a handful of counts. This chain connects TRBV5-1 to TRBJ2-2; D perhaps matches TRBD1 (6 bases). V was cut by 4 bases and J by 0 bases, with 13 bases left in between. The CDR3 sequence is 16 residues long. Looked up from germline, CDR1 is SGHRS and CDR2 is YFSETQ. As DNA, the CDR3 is TGCGCCAGCAGCAAATTACAGGGCACGAACACCGGGGAGCTGTTTTTT. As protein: CASSKLQGTNTGELFF. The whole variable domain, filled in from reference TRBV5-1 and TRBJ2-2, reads KAGVTQTPRYLIKTRGQQVTLSCSPISGHRSVSWYQQTPGQGLQFLFEYFSETQRNKGNFPGRFSGRQFSNSRSEMNVSTLELGDSALYLCASSKLQGTNTGELFFGEGSRLTVL.

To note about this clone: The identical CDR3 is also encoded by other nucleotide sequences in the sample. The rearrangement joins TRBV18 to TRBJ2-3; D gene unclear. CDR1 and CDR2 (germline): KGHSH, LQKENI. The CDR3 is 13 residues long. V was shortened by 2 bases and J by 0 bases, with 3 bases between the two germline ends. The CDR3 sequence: CASSPSSTDTQYF. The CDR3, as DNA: TGTGCCAGCTCACCATCTAGCACAGATACGCAGTATTTT.

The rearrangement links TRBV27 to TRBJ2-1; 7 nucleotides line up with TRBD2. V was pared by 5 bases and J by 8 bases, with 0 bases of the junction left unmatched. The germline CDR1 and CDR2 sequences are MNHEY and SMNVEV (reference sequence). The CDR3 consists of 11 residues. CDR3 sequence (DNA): TGTGCCAGCAGTCGGGGGGATGAGCAGTTCTTC. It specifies CASSRGDEQFF.

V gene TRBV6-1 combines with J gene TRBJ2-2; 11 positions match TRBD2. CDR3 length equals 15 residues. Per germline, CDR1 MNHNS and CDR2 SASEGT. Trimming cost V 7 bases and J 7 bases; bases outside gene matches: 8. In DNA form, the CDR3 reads TGTGCCAGCATGTTCCTAGCGGGAGGAGGCGGGGAGCTGTTTTTT. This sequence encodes CASMFLAGGGGELFF.

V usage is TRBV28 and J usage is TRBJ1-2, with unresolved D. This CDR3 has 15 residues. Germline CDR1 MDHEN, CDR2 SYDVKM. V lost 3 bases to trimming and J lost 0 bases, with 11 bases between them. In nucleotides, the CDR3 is TGTGCCAGCAGTTTTTATGAGCTAACTAACTATGGCTACACCTTC. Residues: CASSFYELTNYGYTF.

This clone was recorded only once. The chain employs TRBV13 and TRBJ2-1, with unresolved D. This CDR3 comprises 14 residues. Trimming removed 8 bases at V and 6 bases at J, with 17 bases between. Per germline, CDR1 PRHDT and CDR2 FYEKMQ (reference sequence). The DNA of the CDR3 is TGTGCCAGCCTCTCGGTACTCAGGCCCAATGAGCAGTTCTTC. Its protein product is CASLSVLRPNEQFF.

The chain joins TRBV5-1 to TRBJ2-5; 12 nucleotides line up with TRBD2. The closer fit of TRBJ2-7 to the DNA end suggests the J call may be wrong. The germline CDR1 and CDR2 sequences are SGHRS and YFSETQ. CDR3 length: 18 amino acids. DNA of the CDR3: TGCGCCAGCAGCTTGGGCCTAGCGGGAGGGCCGACCTCCTACGAGCAGTACTTC. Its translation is CASSLGLAGGPTSYEQYF.

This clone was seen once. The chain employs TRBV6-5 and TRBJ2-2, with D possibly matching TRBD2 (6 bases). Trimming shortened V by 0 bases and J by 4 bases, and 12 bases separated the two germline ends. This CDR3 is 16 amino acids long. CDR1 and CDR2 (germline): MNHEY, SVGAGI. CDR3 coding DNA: TGTGCCAGCAGTTACTCGGGTCGGGGAGGCACCGGGGAGCTGTTTTTT. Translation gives CASSYSGRGGTGELFF.

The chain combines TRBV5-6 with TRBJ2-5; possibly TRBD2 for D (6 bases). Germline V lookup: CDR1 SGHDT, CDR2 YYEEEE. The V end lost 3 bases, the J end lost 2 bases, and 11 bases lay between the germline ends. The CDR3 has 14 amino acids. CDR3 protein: CASSWGDLQETQYF. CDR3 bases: TGTGCCAGCAGCTGGGGGGACTTGCAAGAGACCCAGTACTTC.

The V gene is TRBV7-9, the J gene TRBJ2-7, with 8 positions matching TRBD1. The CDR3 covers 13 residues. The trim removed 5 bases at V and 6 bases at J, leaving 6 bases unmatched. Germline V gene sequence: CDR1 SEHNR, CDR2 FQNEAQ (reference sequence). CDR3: CASSPSGQGEQYF. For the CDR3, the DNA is TGTGCCAGCAGCCCCTCCGGACAGGGCGAGCAGTACTTC. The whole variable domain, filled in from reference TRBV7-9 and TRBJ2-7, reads DTGVSQNPRHKITKRGQNVTFRCDPISEHNRLYWYRQTLGQGPEFLTYFQNEAQLEKSRLLSDRFSAERPKGSFSTLEIQRTEQGDSAMYLCASSPSGQGEQYFGPGTRLTVT.

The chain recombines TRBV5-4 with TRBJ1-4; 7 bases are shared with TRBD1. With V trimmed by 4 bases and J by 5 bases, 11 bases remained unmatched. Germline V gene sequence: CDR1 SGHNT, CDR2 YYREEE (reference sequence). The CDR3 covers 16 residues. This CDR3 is CASSGAAGTENEKLFF. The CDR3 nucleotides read TGTGCCAGCAGCGGAGCGGCCGGGACAGAAAATGAAAAACTGTTTTTT.

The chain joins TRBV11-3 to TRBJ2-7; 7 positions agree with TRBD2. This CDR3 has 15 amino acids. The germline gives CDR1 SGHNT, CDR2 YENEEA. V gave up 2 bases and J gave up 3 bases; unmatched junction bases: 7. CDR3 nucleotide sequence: TGTGCCAGCAGCTTAAAAGCGGGACCCTTCTACGAGCAGTACTTC. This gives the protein CASSLKAGPFYEQYF.

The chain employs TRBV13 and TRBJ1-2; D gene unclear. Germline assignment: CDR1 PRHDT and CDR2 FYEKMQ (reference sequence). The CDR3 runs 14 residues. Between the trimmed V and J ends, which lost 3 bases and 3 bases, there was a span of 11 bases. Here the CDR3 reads CASSFPVQDYGYTF. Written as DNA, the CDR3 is TGTGCCAGCAGCTTCCCCGTCCAGGACTATGGCTACACCTTC.

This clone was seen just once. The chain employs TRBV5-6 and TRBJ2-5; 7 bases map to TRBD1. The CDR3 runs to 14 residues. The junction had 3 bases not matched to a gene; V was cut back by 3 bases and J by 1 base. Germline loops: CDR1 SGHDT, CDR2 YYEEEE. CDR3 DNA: TGTGCCAGCAGCTACGGGACAGTCCAAGAGACCCAGTACTTC. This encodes CASSYGTVQETQYF.

The CDR3, as DNA: TGTGCCAGCAGCTTAGTCCAGCGGGTGGGATACAATGAGCAGTTCTTC. Protein sequence: CASSLVQRVGYNEQFF. This rearrangement joins TRBV7-9 to TRBJ2-1; D might be TRBD2 (6 bases). This CDR3 spans 16 amino acids. V was shortened by 1 base and J by 4 bases, with 14 bases between the two germline ends. Germline CDR1 and CDR2: SEHNR and FQNEAQ (reference sequence).

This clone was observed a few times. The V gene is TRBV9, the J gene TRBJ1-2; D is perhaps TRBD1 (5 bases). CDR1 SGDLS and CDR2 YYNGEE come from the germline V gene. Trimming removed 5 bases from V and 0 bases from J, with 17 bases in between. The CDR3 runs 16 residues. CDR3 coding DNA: TGTGCCAGCAGGTTGGAAGACAGCACAGCTAACTATGGCTACACCTTC. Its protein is CASRLEDSTANYGYTF.

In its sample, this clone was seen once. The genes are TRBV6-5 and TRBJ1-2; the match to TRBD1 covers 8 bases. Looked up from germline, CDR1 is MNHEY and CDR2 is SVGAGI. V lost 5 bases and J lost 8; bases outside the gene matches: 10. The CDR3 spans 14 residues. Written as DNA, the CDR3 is TGTGCCAGCAGTACCGGACAGGGTCCCAGGGGCTACACCTTC. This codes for CASSTGQGPRGYTF.

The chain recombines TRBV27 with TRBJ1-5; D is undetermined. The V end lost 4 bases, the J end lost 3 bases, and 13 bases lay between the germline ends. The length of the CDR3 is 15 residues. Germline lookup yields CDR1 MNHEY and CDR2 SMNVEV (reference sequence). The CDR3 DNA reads TGTGCCAGCAGTTCATACCGGGGTTACAATCAGCCCCAGCATTTT. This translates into CASSSYRGYNQPQHF.

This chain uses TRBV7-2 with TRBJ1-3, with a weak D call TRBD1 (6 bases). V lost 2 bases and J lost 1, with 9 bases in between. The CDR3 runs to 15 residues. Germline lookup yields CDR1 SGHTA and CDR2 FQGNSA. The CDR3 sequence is CASSLIQGSGNTIYF. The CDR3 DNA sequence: TGTGCCAGCAGCTTAATTCAGGGGTCTGGAAACACCATATATTTT.

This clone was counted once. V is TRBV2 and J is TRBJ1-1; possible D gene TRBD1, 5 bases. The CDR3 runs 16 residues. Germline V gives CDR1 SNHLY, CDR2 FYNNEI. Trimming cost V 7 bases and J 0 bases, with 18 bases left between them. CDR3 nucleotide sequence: TGTGCCAGCAAGGGGAAAGGAGTTCTTATGAACACTGAAGCTTTCTTT. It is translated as CASKGKGVLMNTEAFF.

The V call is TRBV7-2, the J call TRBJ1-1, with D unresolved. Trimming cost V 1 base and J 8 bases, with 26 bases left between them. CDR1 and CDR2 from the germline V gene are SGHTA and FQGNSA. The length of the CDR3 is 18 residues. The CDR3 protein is CASSLGLHSARANNEAFF. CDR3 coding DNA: TGTGCCAGCAGCTTAGGCTTACACTCCGCCCGAGCGAACAACGAAGCTTTCTTT. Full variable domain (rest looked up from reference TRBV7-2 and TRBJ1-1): GAGVSQSPSNKVTEKGKDVELRCDPISGHTALYWYRQSLGQGLEFLIYFQGNSAPDKSGLPSDRFSAERTGGSVSTLTIQRTQQEDSAVYLCASSLGLHSARANNEAFFGQGTRLTVV.

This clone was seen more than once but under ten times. The CDR3 loop is CASIRGGLLDTQYF. Written as DNA, the CDR3 is TGTGCCAGCATCCGGGGAGGGCTCCTGGATACGCAGTATTTT. The chain combines TRBV6-1 with TRBJ2-3, with 7 bases identical to TRBD2. Germline CDR1 and CDR2: MNHNS and SASEGT. The CDR3 loop spans 14 amino acids. The junction had 10 bases not matched to a gene; V was cut back by 7 bases and J by 6 bases.

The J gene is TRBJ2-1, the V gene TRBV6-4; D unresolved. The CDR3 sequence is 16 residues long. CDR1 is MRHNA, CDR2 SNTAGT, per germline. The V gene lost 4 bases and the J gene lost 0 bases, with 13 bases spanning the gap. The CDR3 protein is CASSARPGRSYNEQFF. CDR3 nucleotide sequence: TGTGCCAGCAGTGCCCGGCCTGGGCGCTCCTACAATGAGCAGTTCTTC.

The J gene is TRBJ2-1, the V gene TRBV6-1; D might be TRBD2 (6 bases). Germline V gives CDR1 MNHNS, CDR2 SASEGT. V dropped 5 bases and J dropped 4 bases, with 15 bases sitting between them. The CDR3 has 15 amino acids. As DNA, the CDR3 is TGTGCCAGCAGTCTTCGGGACTCTTCGTACAATGAGCAGTTCTTC. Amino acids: CASSLRDSSYNEQFF.

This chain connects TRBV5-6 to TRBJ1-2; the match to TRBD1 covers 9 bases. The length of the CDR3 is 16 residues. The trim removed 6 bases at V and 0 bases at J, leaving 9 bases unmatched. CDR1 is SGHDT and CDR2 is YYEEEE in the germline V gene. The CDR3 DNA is TGTGCCAGCAACCACAGGGGGCAGTTATCTAACTATGGCTACACCTTC. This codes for CASNHRGQLSNYGYTF. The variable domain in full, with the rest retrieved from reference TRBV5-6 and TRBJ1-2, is DAGVTQSPTHLIKTRGQQVTLRCSPKSGHDTVSWYQQALGQGPQFIFQYYEEEERQRGNFPDRFSGHQFPNYSSELNVNALLLGDSALYLCASNHRGQLSNYGYTFGSGTRLTVV.

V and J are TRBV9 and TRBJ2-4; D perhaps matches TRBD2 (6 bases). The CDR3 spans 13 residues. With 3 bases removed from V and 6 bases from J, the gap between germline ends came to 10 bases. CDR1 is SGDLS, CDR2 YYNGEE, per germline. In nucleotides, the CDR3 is TGTGCCAGCAGCGGCGGGGAGAGAAACATTCAGTACTTC. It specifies CASSGGERNIQYF.